This TCR beta chain was obtained from a study of blood T cell repertoires in COVID-19. Per the authors' pipeline: Amplified reference gene primers provided the basis for estimating nucleated cell counts. Data came from immunoSEQ multiplex PCR; TCRdb stores just in-frame clones and leaves some out. V and J calls plus clone size are reproduced from that table; the DNA served to infer D and trimming. The data show about 490,000 clones, 70% to 90% seen once. This CDR3 has 15 amino acids. Germline V CDR1 and CDR2: MGHRA, YSYEKL. The V gene end was trimmed by 0 bases and the J gene end by 8 bases; junction bases not matched to a gene: 7.

Sequencing was done on a sample of peripheral blood. This TCR derives from a human donor in a cohort sampled during active COVID-19. V gene TRBV4-1 combines with J gene TRBJ1-3; 7 positions match TRBD1. Written as DNA, the CDR3 is TGCGCCAGCAGCCAAGATATGGGGCAGGGGGACACCATATATTTT. The encoded protein is CASSQDMGQGDTIYF.